This TCR beta chain originates from a study of beta chain features in type 1 diabetes. General study points: Shorter TCRB CDR3s, moderately but significantly so, marked every one of the four CD4+ subsets in Type 1 diabetes patients.

On this clone: Its antigen is still unknown.

The whole isolated RNA underwent reverse transcription, so sequencing captured expressed TCRB transcripts. Generated by immunoSEQ multiplex PCR, the TCRdb table keeps only in-frame clones and is missing some. Here the sample spans some 160,000 clones, approximately 8.7% being singletons. With 2 bases clipped from V and 3 bases from J, the junction kept 8 bases outside the gene matches. Germline-derived CDR1 and CDR2 are PRHDT and FYEKMQ (reference sequence). The CDR3 has 19 residues. The chain is built from TRBV13 and TRBJ2-2; 14 bases fit TRBD2. Sequences were obtained from central memory CD4+ T cells from blood. This sequence was found in a woman aged 25 to 45 with type 1 diabetes. The CDR3 DNA reads as TGTGCCAGCAGCTTAAAAGGGACTAGCGGGAGTTGGTACACCGGGGAGCTGTTTTTT. Amino acid sequence: CASSLKGTSGSWYTGELFF.